This is a list of T cell receptor beta chains from one sample in a study of beta chain features in type 1 diabetes. The method was immunoSEQ multiplex PCR; TCRdb's version includes in-frame clones alone and lacks a portion of them. In the table there are 130,000 to 150,000 clones, around 8.7% of which are singletons. Sequenced input: central memory CD4+ T cells from blood. The receptors derive from a man between 18 and 35 years old in good health. The CDR3 runs from the conserved cysteine through the conserved F or W. The order of the fields is D gene, V gene, J gene, clone size, CDR3 length, CDR3 DNA, CDR3 protein. The D gene is left open where the match is weak. The size field is filled for only some rows; it gives once, few, many or a size class.

>.|TRBV28|TRBJ2-7|few|15
TGTGCCAGCAGTTCCCCTGGCGGTAGAGGAAACGAGCAGTACTTC
CASSSPGGRGNEQYF
>.|TRBV7-2|TRBJ1-5|.|13
TGTGCCAGCAGCTTAGGGCGGAATCAGCCCCAGCATTTT
CASSLGRNQPQHF
>TRBD1|TRBV6-5|TRBJ2-2|.|15
TGTGCCAGCAGGATTCAGGGGGCGACCACCGGGGAGCTGTTTTTT
CASRIQGATTGELFF
>.|TRBV5-8|TRBJ1-5|.|13
TGTGCCAGCAGCCCTAATGCCCCGGGGGCCCAGCATTTT
CASSPNAPGAQHF
>.|TRBV25-1|TRBJ2-6|few|15
TGTGCCAGCACTGACAGGAACTCTGGGGCCAACGTCCTGACTTTC
CASTDRNSGANVLTF
>TRBD1|TRBV11-2|TRBJ2-7|.|13
TGTGCCAGCAGCCCCGGGACAGGCTGGGAGCAGTACTTC
CASSPGTGWEQYF
>.|TRBV9|TRBJ1-2|few|14
TGTGCCAGCAGCGGGCAGGGTGCCGACTATGGCTACACCTTC
CASSGQGADYGYTF
>.|TRBV11-2|TRBJ2-4|.|13
TGTGCCAGCAGCTTAGGAGGGGGAAACATTCAGTACTTC
CASSLGGGNIQYF
>.|TRBV7-9|TRBJ2-7|.|12
TGTGCCAGCAGCTTAGAAGGCGACAGGATGAACTTC
CASSLEGDRMNF
>.|TRBV6-5|TRBJ2-3|.|15
TGTGCCAGCAGTTACCGAGGGCCTCCCACAGATACGCAGTATTTT
CASSYRGPPTDTQYF
>TRBD1|TRBV4-2|TRBJ1-4|few|17
TGTGCCAGCAGCCACCGACCACAGGGGAGCATTATCGAAAAACTGTTTTTT
CASSHRPQGSIIEKLFF
>TRBD2|TRBV25-1|TRBJ2-2|.|14
TGTGCCAGCAGCGCCCAGGGAGGGACCGGGGAGCTGTTTTTT
CASSAQGGTGELFF
>TRBD2|TRBV5-6|TRBJ2-7|once|16
TGTGCCAGCAGCGCACTAGCGGGGTGGGGGCCCTACGAGCAGTACTTC
CASSALAGWGPYEQYF
>.|TRBV7-6|TRBJ1-2|.|16
TGTGCCAGCAGTCCCGCGGGGGACGGCCCCTACTATGGCTACACCTTC
CASSPAGDGPYYGYTF
>TRBD1|TRBV2|TRBJ1-2|few|14
TGTGCCAGCAGTGGCAGGGGGGTCGACTATGGCTACACCTTC
CASSGRGVDYGYTF
>TRBD2|TRBV19|TRBJ2-5|.|15
TGTGCCAGTAGTCCCCGATCGGGGGGAGAGGAGACCCAGTACTTC
CASSPRSGGEETQYF
>TRBD1|TRBV19|TRBJ2-6|.|15
TGTGCCAGCGAGGGACAGGGGGCTGGGGCCAACGTCCTGACTTTC
CASEGQGAGANVLTF
>TRBD1|TRBV7-2|TRBJ1-5|.|15
TGTGCCAGCAGCTTAAGGACAGGGAGGGTGCAGCCCCAGCATTTT
CASSLRTGRVQPQHF
>TRBD2|TRBV4-2|TRBJ2-3|.|15
TGTGCCAGCAGTCTACTAGCGGGGGTCACAGATACGCAGTATTTT
CASSLLAGVTDTQYF
>TRBD1|TRBV29-1|TRBJ1-2|many|13
TGCAGCGTTGAAGGTTCGGCAGGGGGTGGCTACACCTTC
CSVEGSAGGGYTF
>.|TRBV4-2|TRBJ1-2|few|12
TGTGCCAGTTTGGACAGCGATTATGGCTACACCTTC
CASLDSDYGYTF
>TRBD2|TRBV5-4|TRBJ2-1|once|15
TGTGCCAGCAGCTTTGGACTAGCGGATTACAATGAGCAGTTCTTC
CASSFGLADYNEQFF
>TRBD2|TRBV5-1|TRBJ2-5|.|15
TGCGCCAGCAGACTTAGCGGGGCAACCCAAGAGACCCAGTACTTC
CASRLSGATQETQYF
>TRBD1|TRBV5-6|TRBJ1-5|.|15
TGTGCCAGCAGCCTATCGACAGGGGGCTATCAGCCCCAGCATTTT
CASSLSTGGYQPQHF
>.|TRBV28|TRBJ1-2|.|11
TGTGCCACCGGACAATACTATGGCTACACCTTC
CATGQYYGYTF
>.|TRBV9|TRBJ1-2|few|16
TGTGCCAGCAGCGTAGGGGTAGGGGCTTCTAACTATGGCTACACCTTC
CASSVGVGASNYGYTF